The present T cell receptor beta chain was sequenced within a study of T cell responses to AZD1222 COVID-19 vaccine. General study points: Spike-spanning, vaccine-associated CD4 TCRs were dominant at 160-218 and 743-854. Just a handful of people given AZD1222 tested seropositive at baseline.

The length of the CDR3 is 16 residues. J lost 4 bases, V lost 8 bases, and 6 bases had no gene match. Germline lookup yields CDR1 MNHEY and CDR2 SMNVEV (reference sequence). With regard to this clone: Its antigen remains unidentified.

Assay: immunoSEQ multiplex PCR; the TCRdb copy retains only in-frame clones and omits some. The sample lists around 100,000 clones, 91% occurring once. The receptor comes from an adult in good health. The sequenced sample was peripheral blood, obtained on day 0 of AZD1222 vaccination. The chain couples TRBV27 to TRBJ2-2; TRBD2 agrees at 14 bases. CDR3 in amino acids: CASGGLAGGSTGELFF. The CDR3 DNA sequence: TGTGCCAGCGGAGGACTAGCGGGAGGATCCACCGGGGAGCTGTTTTTT.